This T cell receptor (beta chain) was documented in a study of metastatic and nonmetastatic thyroid tumors. About the research overall: Peripheral blood and tumor or nodule samples from malignant and benign thyroid patients were compared.

Comments on this clone: Its target is unknown.

In the study's own analysis: Building a distant-metastasis classifier for papillary thyroid cancer drew on CDR3 differences across clinicopathological groups. Using MiXCR, TCRdb re-called clones from the PCR reads. For this entry, the V and J calls and clone size follow TCRdb and not the study's own pipeline. Of 35,000 to 40,000 clones listed, about 26% are singletons. Ahead of thyroid surgery, no patient had received treatment of any kind. Findings and limits, study-wide: For both blood and tumor, malignant thyroid tumors reportedly showed significantly higher TCR beta diversity than benign nodules did.

CDR3 length: 14 amino acids. Trimming shortened V by 5 bases and J by 5 bases, and 14 bases separated the two germline ends. From germline, CDR1 is SNHLY and CDR2 FYNNEI. The sequence came from a male donor with papillary thyroid cancer or a benign thyroid nodule (not recorded which). Some clones in this sample may be carry-over from other donors' samples. The chain joins TRBV2 to TRBJ2-3; no clear D gene. Sequenced sample: blood. CDR3 residues: CASSSRGRGDTQYF. DNA of the CDR3: TGTGCCAGCAGTTCTAGAGGCCGCGGAGATACGCAGTATTTT.